This is a list of T cell receptor beta chains from one sample in a study of PD-1 blockade in classical Hodgkin lymphoma. Clones were read by immunoSEQ multiplex PCR, and TCRdb kept only the in-frame ones, dropping some. The table records about 20,000 clones, around 76% of them present only once. Specimen: peripheral blood mononuclear cells (PBMCs), collected before the fourth cycle of nivolumab. Receptors originate from a human donor with classical Hodgkin lymphoma. CDR3s include the opening cysteine and the closing phenylalanine or tryptophan. The D gene is left open where the match is weak. A clone size is listed for some rows: how often the clone was seen (once, few, many), or a class if it is expanded.

>14|.|TRBV2|.|TRBJ1-5
TGTGCCAGCAAGCCGGACAGCAGCAATCAGCCCCAGCATTTT
CASKPDSSNQPQHF
>14|.|TRBV6-6|.|TRBJ2-7
TGTGCCAGCAAACTAACGGGAGTTTCCTACGAGCAGTACTTC
CASKLTGVSYEQYF
>17|TRBD2|TRBV19|once|TRBJ2-7
TGTGCCAGTAGTTTCTCTCGGGGACTAGGAGGCTCCTACGAGCAGTACTTC
CASSFSRGLGGSYEQYF
>14|TRBD1|TRBV11-3|.|TRBJ1-1
TGTGCCAGCAGCGTCAGGGGGGGTGACACTGAAGCTTTCTTT
CASSVRGGDTEAFF
>13|.|TRBV19|.|TRBJ2-1
TGTGCCAGTAGTATTCTCAGGGGCCTTGAGCAGTTCTTC
CASSILRGLEQFF
>15|.|TRBV6-6|few|TRBJ2-1
TGTGCCAGCAGTTACTCTCAGGGGTTCTACAATGAGCAGTTCTTC
CASSYSQGFYNEQFF
>13|.|TRBV25-1|.|TRBJ1-1
TGTGCCAGCAGTGTGGGGGAGTACACTGAAGCTTTCTTT
CASSVGEYTEAFF
>15|.|TRBV6-1|few|TRBJ2-3
TGTGCCAGCAGTGATTGGCCAGGGTTGACAGATACGCAGTATTTT
CASSDWPGLTDTQYF
>14|.|TRBV15|.|TRBJ1-5
TGTGCCACCACTGACTCGCTAGGGAATCAGCCCCAGCATTTT
CATTDSLGNQPQHF
>14|.|TRBV9|.|TRBJ1-5
TGTGCCAGCAGCGGCGGGGCGAGCAATCAGCCCCAGCATTTT
CASSGGASNQPQHF
>12|.|TRBV5-1|.|TRBJ2-1
TGCGCCAGCAGCTTGATTAACCATGAGCAGTTCTTC
CASSLINHEQFF
>15|.|TRBV6-1|.|TRBJ1-1
TGTGCCAGCAGTGAGGGATGGGGGATGGAAGCTGAAGCTTTCTTT
CASSEGWGMEAEAFF
>12|.|TRBV29-1|.|TRBJ2-7
TGCAGCGTGAGCGATGGGGCTACGGCGCAGTACTTC
CSVSDGATAQYF
>10|.|TRBV19|.|TRBJ2-5
TGTGCCAGCCGGCGGGGGACCCAGTACTTC
CASRRGTQYF
>15|.|TRBV18|.|TRBJ2-2
TGTGCCAGCTCACCACGGGACACCACCACCGGGGAGCTGTTTTTT
CASSPRDTTTGELFF
>15|.|TRBV19|.|TRBJ1-1
TGTGCCAGTAGTATAATTCGGGGGGGAAACACTGAAGCTTTCTTT
CASSIIRGGNTEAFF
>12|TRBD1|TRBV6-1|.|TRBJ2-7
TGTGCCAGCAAGCCCGGGACAGGTAGCCAGTACTTC
CASKPGTGSQYF
>11|.|TRBV30|.|TRBJ2-5
TGTGCCTGGAGTGGGTCTGAGACCCAGTACTTC
CAWSGSETQYF
>15|.|TRBV27|.|TRBJ2-2
TGTGCCAGCAGTCCTGACAGGATTGGCACCGGGGAGCTGTTTTTT
CASSPDRIGTGELFF
>11|.|TRBV28|.|TRBJ1-5
TGTGCCACCAAAGGCAATCAGCCCCAGCATTTT
CATKGNQPQHF
>14|.|TRBV5-1|.|TRBJ1-6
TGCGCCAGCAGCTTGGCGGGAGACTATTCACCCCTCCACTTT
CASSLAGDYSPLHF
>17|TRBD2|TRBV28|few|TRBJ2-2
TGTGCCAGCAGTTTGCGGAACAGCGGGAGGCACACCGGGGAGCTGTTTTTT
CASSLRNSGRHTGELFF
>13|.|TRBV19|few|TRBJ1-1
TGTGCCAGTAGTAGCCTCGCTAACACTGAAGCTTTCTTT
CASSSLANTEAFF
>15|.|TRBV6-5|few|TRBJ2-3
TGTGCCAGCAGTTCCCTAGCGTTTAGCACAGATACGCAGTATTTT
CASSSLAFSTDTQYF
>16|.|TRBV28|.|TRBJ2-5
TGTGCCAGCAGTCAAATAACCAGGGGAGGCCAAGAGACCCAGTACTTC
CASSQITRGGQETQYF
>13|.|TRBV5-5|.|TRBJ2-7
TGTGCCAGCAGCTTGGCTGGATTGGGGGAGCAGTACTTC
CASSLAGLGEQYF
>16|TRBD2|TRBV5-1|few|TRBJ2-7
TGCGCCAGCAGCTTGGGCGACGGCGGGAGCAGCTACGAGCAGTACTTC
CASSLGDGGSSYEQYF
>16|.|TRBV4-1|.|TRBJ2-4
TGCGCCAGCAGCCCGGAGGGGAATACGGCCAAAAACATTCAGTACTTC
CASSPEGNTAKNIQYF
>11|.|TRBV7-6|.|TRBJ2-7
TGTGCCAGCAGTTTCAACAGCGAGCAGTACTTC
CASSFNSEQYF
>19|.|TRBV19|.|TRBJ2-6
TGTGCCAGTAGTAGAGTCTCAGGGAGCCGGGTCTCTGGGGCCAACGTCCTGACTTTC
CASSRVSGSRVSGANVLTF
>17|TRBD1|TRBV19|few|TRBJ1-5
TGTGCCAGTGCCGGGACAGGACCAATGCGGGCCGGTCAGCCCCAGCATTTT
CASAGTGPMRAGQPQHF
>13|.|TRBV19|large|TRBJ1-5
TGTGCCAGTAGTCTCAACAGCAATCAGCCCCAGCATTTT
CASSLNSNQPQHF
>14|TRBD1|TRBV14|.|TRBJ1-2
TGTGCCAGCAGTTCGATGACAGGGGGCTATGGCTACACCTTC
CASSSMTGGYGYTF